The next 21 T cell receptor beta chains were all read from a single sample in a study of T cells in Graves' hyperthyroidism and ophthalmopathy (dated by TCRdb to the late 2010s). The library was produced with multiplex PCR. For sequencing, an Illumina HiSeq 2000 was employed. The TCR beta CDR3 regions were amplified from the RNA transcripts. The first round of RT-PCR for the TCR CDR3 was performed with the HTBI primer set and the Qiagen OneStep RT-PCR kit. The raw public data were reprocessed by TCRdb itself: fastp quality trimming at Q25, MiXCR clonotype calling, in-frame beta chains only. Merged by CDR3 protein, the rows form single entries marked with the most common genes and DNA. This sample has fewer than 550,000 distinct CDR3 sequences in its table, and approximately 25% of those were observed once. Clones ranked in the top ten supply around 11% of the sample. The sample taken for sequencing was blood. The receptor set was obtained from a woman between 25 and 40 years old with Graves' ophthalmopathy.

This clonotype was found many times. CDR3 protein: CASSVGPVSFLSGELFF. In DNA form, the CDR3 reads TGTGCCAGCAGTGTGGGGCCGGTCTCTTTTCTGTCCGGGGAGCTGTTTTTT. This chain connects TRBV6-1 to TRBJ2-2; possibly TRBD1 for D (5 bases). The germline V and J ends were trimmed by 4 bases and 6 bases, with 21 bases remaining between them. There are 17 residues in the CDR3. CDR1 and CDR2 from the germline V gene are MNHNS and SASEGT.

This clonotype was seen ten or more times. V usage is TRBV19 and J usage is TRBJ2-5; D call uncertain. Trimming cost V 3 bases and J 3 bases, with 8 bases left between them. CDR1 LNHDA and CDR2 SQIVND come from the germline V gene (reference sequence). This CDR3 has 13 residues. Here the CDR3 DNA reads TGTGCCAGTAGTATCAATCCGGAAGAGACCCAGTACTTC. This sequence encodes CASSINPEETQYF. Complete variable domain (other parts from reference TRBV19 and TRBJ2-5): DGGITQSPKYLFRKEGQNVTLSCEQNLNHDAMYWYRQDPGQGLRLIYYSQIVNDFQKGDIAEGYSVSREKKESFPLTVTSAQKNPTAFYLCASSINPEETQYFGPGTRLLVL.

CDR3 bases: TGTGCCAGCAGTACCGGGACAAGCTACGAGCAGTACTTC. Encoded protein: CASSTGTSYEQYF. The gene calls are TRBV6-2 or TRBV6-3 and TRBJ2-7; the D gene is possibly TRBD1 (6 bases). Looked up from germline, CDR1 is MNHEY and CDR2 is SVGEGT. The CDR3 has 13 amino acids. Trimming stripped 5 bases from V and 3 bases from J, with 11 bases between.

This clonotype was seen repeatedly, ten times or more. The J gene is TRBJ2-5, the V gene TRBV27; the D gene could be TRBD1 or TRBD2 (5 bases each). Germline CDR1 and CDR2: MNHEY and SMNVEV (reference sequence). This CDR3 contains 13 residues. V dropped 1 base and J dropped 4 bases, with 7 bases sitting between them. DNA for the CDR3: TGTGCCAGCAGTTTATGGGGGTCAGAGACCCAGTACTTC. Translating it yields CASSLWGSETQYF.

The chain recombines TRBV7-8 with TRBJ2-2; D is undetermined. The CDR3 spans 15 residues. V lost 6 bases, J lost 4 bases, and 15 bases lay in between. Germline V gives CDR1 SGHVS, CDR2 FQNEAQ. CDR3 residues: CASSPYGGFTGELFF. The DNA of the CDR3 is TGTGCCAGCAGTCCTTATGGTGGTTTCACCGGGGAGCTGTTTTTT. The full variable domain, rest sourced from reference TRBV7-8 and TRBJ2-2, is GAGVSQSPRYKVAKRGQDVALRCDPISGHVSLFWYQQALGQGPEFLTYFQNEAQLDKSGLPSDRFFAERPEGSVSTLKIQRTQQEDSAVYLCASSPYGGFTGELFFGEGSRLTVL.

This chain's CDR3 is CASSLEVGPGQHEQYF. CDR3 in DNA: TGTGCCAGCAGTTTAGAAGTGGGGCCGGGACAACACGAGCAGTACTTC. The chain recombines TRBV12-3 or TRBV12-4 with TRBJ2-7; TRBD1 is a possible D gene (6 bases). This CDR3 has 16 amino acids. The V end was cut by 1 base, the J end by 5 bases, with 18 bases between.

The chain uses TRBV5-1 and TRBJ1-5; D is unresolved. V was shortened by 0 bases and J by 0 bases, with 10 bases between the two germline ends. The V gene's germline CDR1 is SGHRS and CDR2 YFSETQ. This CDR3 has 16 amino acids. The chain's CDR3 is CASSLGVGNSNQPQHF. The CDR3, as DNA: TGCGCCAGCAGCTTGGGGGTCGGGAATAGCAATCAGCCCCAGCATTTT.

This rearrangement joins TRBV7-2 to TRBJ2-7, with D unresolved. Trimming removed 3 bases from V and 2 bases from J, with 11 bases in between. Germline V gene lookup returns CDR1 SGHTA and CDR2 FQGNSA. The CDR3 length is 14 residues. The CDR3 DNA reads as TGTGCCAGCAGCTTGGGCAGGTACCCCTACGAGCAGTACTTC. This encodes CASSLGRYPYEQYF. The full variable domain, with the rest looked up from reference TRBV7-2 and TRBJ2-7, is GAGVSQSPSNKVTEKGKDVELRCDPISGHTALYWYRQSLGQGLEFLIYFQGNSAPDKSGLPSDRFSAERTGGSVSTLTIQRTQQEDSAVYLCASSLGRYPYEQYFGPGTRLTVT.

Many counts were recorded for this clonotype. The chain is built from TRBV6-5 and TRBJ2-5; TRBD2 matches 9 bases. Trimming cost V 4 bases and J 3 bases; bases outside gene matches: 6. Germline loops: CDR1 MNHEY, CDR2 SVGAGI. The CDR3 sequence is 15 residues long. CDR3 in amino acids: CASSSIASGEETQYF. CDR3 nucleotide sequence: TGTGCCAGCAGTTCGATAGCTAGCGGGGAAGAGACCCAGTACTTC.

This clonotype has at least ten counts. At one boundary the junction diverges from the germline segment, which might be a read error. V is TRBV7-6 and J is TRBJ1-5; D gene unclear. The germline CDR1 and CDR2 sequences are SGHVS and FNYEAQ. This CDR3 is built from 14 residues. The CDR3 region has the DNA TGTGCCAGCAGCTCCGCAGGCACCGATCAGCCCCGGCATTTT. Encoded protein: CASSSAGTDQPRHF. Full variable domain (rest looked up from reference TRBV7-6 and TRBJ1-5): GAGVSQSPRYKVTKRGQDVALRCDPISGHVSLYWYRQALGQGPEFLTYFNYEAQQDKSGLPNDRFSAERPEGSISTLTIQRTEQRDSAMYRCASSSAGTDQPRHFGDGTRLSIL.

The rearrangement uses TRBV12-5 and TRBJ2-5; 8 bases map to TRBD1. CDR1 and CDR2 (germline): LGHNT, FRNRAP. V dropped 6 bases and J dropped 5; count of bases not matched to a gene: 8. The CDR3 has 14 amino acids. CDR3 nucleotide sequence: TGTGCTAGTGGCTCGGACAGGGAAGGGGAGACCCAGTACTTC. The encoded protein is CASGSDREGETQYF. The full variable domain, rest sourced from reference TRBV12-5 and TRBJ2-5, is DARVTQTPRHKVTEMGQEVTMRCQPILGHNTVFWYRQTMMQGLELLAYFRNRAPLDDSGMPKDRFSAEMPDATLATLKIQPSEPRDSAVYFCASGSDREGETQYFGPGTRLLVL.

This clonotype was seen ten or more times. The chain recombines TRBV5-8 with TRBJ1-1; D not certain. Trimming took off 0 bases at V and 9 bases at J, with 6 bases between the two ends. Germline values: CDR1 SGHTS, CDR2 YDEGEE. The CDR3 covers 11 residues. This CDR3 reads CASSLAVQAFF. The CDR3 DNA follows: TGTGCCAGCAGCTTGGCCGTTCAAGCTTTCTTT.

Regarding this clonotype: This CDR3 is missing its conserved last phenylalanine or tryptophan, likely due to a read error. This chain links TRBV6-2 or TRBV6-3 with TRBJ2-2; maybe TRBD2 (6 bases). With 6 bases removed from V and 7 bases from J, the gap between germline ends came to 27 bases. Germline lookup yields CDR1 MNHEY and CDR2 SVGEGT. The CDR3 spans 18 residues. CDR3 bases: TGTGCCAGCAGCCGCATGCCGATGATGGCGGGAAGTTTCGGGGAGCTGTTTGTT. It translates to CASSRMPMMAGSFGELFV.

This clonotype was seen ten or more times. V and J are TRBV12-3 or TRBV12-4 and TRBJ2-5, with D possibly TRBD1 on 7 matching bases. V was shortened by 5 bases and J by 3 bases, with 16 bases between the two germline ends. This CDR3 has 15 amino acids. The CDR3 DNA sequence: TGTGCCAGCAGTCCCCCAGGAGGGGGCAAAGAGACCCAGTACTTC. Translation: CASSPPGGGKETQYF.

There are a few counts of this clonotype. The chain has TRBV3-1 and TRBJ1-3; weak D call: TRBD1 (5 bases). The CDR3 spans 16 residues. CDR1 and CDR2 from the germline V gene are LGHDT and YNNKEL (reference sequence). The V end lost 0 bases, the J end lost 0 bases, and 9 bases lay between the germline ends. The CDR3 DNA reads as TGTGCCAGCAGCCAAGATACGGGACCCTCTGGAAACACCATATATTTT. Its protein is CASSQDTGPSGNTIYF.

This clonotype was seen many times. J is TRBJ1-1 and V is TRBV30; D not resolved. Trimming shortened V by 1 base and J by 4 bases, and 13 bases separated the two germline ends. CDR3 length: 14 residues. In germline, CDR1 is GTSNPN, CDR2 SVGIG (reference sequence). This chain's CDR3 is CAWSATAPVTEAFF. CDR3 nucleotide sequence: TGTGCCTGGAGTGCCACAGCTCCCGTCACTGAAGCTTTCTTT.

This clonotype was recorded many times. This sequence joins TRBV19 and TRBJ1-1; D ambiguous. From germline, CDR1 is LNHDA and CDR2 SQIVND (reference sequence). Trimming removed 7 bases at V and 9 bases at J, with 15 bases between. The CDR3 length is 12 residues. CDR3 region: CASTSRKGQAFF. DNA for the CDR3: TGTGCCAGTACCTCTAGGAAGGGTCAAGCTTTCTTT.

This clonotype was seen more than once but under ten times. The junction shows a germline mismatch at one end, possibly a read error. The chain employs TRBV11-2 and TRBJ1-2; no reliable D call. The CDR3 length is 16 residues. Germline CDR1 reads SGHAT; CDR2 reads FQNNGV. As DNA, the CDR3 is TGTGCCAGCAGCGCCAGCCGGTACCTGCCAACATATGGTTACACCTTC. Amino acids: CASSASRYLPTYGYTF.

This clonotype was seen a few times. This chain uses TRBV19 with TRBJ2-7, with a tentative D call TRBD2 (6 bases). V lost 5 bases to trimming and J lost 3 bases, with 11 bases between them. Germline loops: CDR1 LNHDA, CDR2 SQIVND (reference sequence). The CDR3 totals 13 residues. The CDR3 region is CASSFSGLYEQYF. In DNA, the CDR3 is TGTGCCAGTAGTTTTAGCGGTCTCTACGAGCAGTACTTC.

This clonotype was seen a few times. This may arise from a read error, as a much more abundant clone is one base away. Lacking the conserved final phenylalanine or tryptophan, this CDR3 likely reflects a read error. The chain couples TRBV28 to TRBJ1-5, with 7 bases identical to TRBD1. CDR1 MDHEN and CDR2 SYDVKM come from the germline V gene. The CDR3 runs to 16 residues. V shed 4 bases and J 4 bases; nucleotides not matched to a gene: 10. DNA of the CDR3: TGTGCCAGCAGTTCTCCTCGGGACAGTTTAAATCAGCCCCAGCATTTG. It codes for CASSSPRDSLNQPQHL.

The rearrangement joins TRBV12-3 or TRBV12-4 to TRBJ1-2; no reliable D call. This CDR3 has 15 residues. V shed 5 bases and J shed 7 bases, with 20 bases lying between them. CDR3 amino acids: CASSPVKTTGSGYTF. In nucleotides, the CDR3 is TGTGCCAGCAGTCCCGTTAAAACGACTGGATCTGGCTACACCTTC.